This T cell receptor beta chain was documented in a study of early stage breast cancer tumors. Study conclusions and caveats: Enriched TCRB sequences shared across patients were mostly commonly generated sequences. Tumors had approximately 2.7-fold higher T cell density and higher clonality than adjacent normal breast tissue.

The ends lost 6 bases at V and 2 bases at J; junction bases unmatched: 10. This CDR3 spans 15 amino acids. Germline V CDR1 and CDR2: MDHEN, SYDVKM. Here immunoSEQ multiplex PCR was the method, and the copy in TCRdb shows in-frame clones only, minus some. The table records approximately 70,000 clones, around 80% of them present only once. About this clone itself: Its antigen is unidentified.

This receptor was obtained from a person in their 40s with breast cancer. Specimen: blood. The chain has TRBV28 and TRBJ2-7; 7 bases agree with TRBD2. In DNA, the CDR3 is TGTGCCAGCAGACTCAGTCCGGGACTACCCTACGAGCAGTACTTC. Amino acids: CASRLSPGLPYEQYF.